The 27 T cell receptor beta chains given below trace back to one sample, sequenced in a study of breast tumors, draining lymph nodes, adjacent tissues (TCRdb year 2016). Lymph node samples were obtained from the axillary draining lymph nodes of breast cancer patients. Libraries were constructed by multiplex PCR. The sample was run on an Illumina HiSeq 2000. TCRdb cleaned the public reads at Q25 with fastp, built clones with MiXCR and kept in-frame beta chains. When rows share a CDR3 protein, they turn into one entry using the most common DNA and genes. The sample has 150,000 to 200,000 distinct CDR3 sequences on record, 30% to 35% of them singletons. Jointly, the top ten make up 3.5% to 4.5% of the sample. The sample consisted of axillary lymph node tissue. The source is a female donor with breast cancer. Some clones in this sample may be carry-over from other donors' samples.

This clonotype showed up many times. The CDR3 DNA reads TGTGCCAGCAGGACTAGCTCCCAAGAGACCCAGTACTTC. As protein: CASRTSSQETQYF. J is TRBJ2-5 and V is TRBV12-3 or TRBV12-4; 7 nucleotides line up with TRBD2. V dropped 6 bases and J dropped 1; count of bases not matched to a gene: 2. CDR3 size: 13 residues.

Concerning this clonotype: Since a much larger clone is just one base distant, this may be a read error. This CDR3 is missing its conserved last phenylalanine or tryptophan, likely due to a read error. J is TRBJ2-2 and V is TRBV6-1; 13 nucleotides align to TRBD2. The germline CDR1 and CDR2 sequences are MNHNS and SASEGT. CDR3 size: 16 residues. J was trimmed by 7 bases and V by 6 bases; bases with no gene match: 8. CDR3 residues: CASSQGTSGIVGELFS. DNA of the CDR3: TGTGCCAGCAGCCAAGGGACTAGCGGGATCGTCGGGGAGCTGTTTTCT.

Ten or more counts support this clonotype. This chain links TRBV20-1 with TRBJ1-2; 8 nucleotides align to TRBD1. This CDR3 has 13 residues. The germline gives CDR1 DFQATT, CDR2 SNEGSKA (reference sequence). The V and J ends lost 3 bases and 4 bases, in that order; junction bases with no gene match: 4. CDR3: CSARDRASYGYTF. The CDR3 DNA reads TGCAGTGCTAGGGACAGGGCGAGCTATGGCTACACCTTC.

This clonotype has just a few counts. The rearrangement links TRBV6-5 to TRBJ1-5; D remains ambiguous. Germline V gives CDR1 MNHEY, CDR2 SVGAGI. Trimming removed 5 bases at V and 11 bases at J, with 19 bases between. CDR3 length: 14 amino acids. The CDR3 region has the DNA TGTGCCAGCAGTCACGACCGCGGGTCCCAGGCCCAGCATTTT. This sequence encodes CASSHDRGSQAQHF.

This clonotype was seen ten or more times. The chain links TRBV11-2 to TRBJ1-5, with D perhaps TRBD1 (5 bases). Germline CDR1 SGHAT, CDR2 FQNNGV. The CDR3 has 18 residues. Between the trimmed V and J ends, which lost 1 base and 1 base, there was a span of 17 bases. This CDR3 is CASSLVRPRGWSNQPQHF. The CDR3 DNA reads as TGTGCCAGCAGCTTAGTCCGGCCGCGGGGCTGGAGCAATCAGCCCCAGCATTTT.

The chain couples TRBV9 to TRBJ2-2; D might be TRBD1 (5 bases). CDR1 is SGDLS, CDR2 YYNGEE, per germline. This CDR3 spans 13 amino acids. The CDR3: CARDRLRTGELFF. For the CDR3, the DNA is TGTGCTCGTGACAGACTCCGCACCGGGGAGCTGTTTTTT.

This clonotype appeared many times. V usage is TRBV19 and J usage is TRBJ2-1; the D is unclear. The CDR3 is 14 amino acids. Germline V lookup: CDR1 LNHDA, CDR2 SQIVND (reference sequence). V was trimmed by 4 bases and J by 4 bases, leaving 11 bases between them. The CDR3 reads CASSSYELYNEQFF. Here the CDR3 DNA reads TGTGCCAGTAGTAGCTACGAACTTTACAATGAGCAGTTCTTC. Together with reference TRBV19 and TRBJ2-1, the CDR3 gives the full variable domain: DGGITQSPKYLFRKEGQNVTLSCEQNLNHDAMYWYRQDPGQGLRLIYYSQIVNDFQKGDIAEGYSVSREKKESFPLTVTSAQKNPTAFYLCASSSYELYNEQFFGPGTRLTVL.

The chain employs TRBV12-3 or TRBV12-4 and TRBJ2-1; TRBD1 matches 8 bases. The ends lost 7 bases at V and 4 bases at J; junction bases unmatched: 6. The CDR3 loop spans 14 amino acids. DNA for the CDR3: TGTGCCAGCAACCCGGACAGGGAATACAATGAGCAGTTCTTC. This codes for CASNPDREYNEQFF.

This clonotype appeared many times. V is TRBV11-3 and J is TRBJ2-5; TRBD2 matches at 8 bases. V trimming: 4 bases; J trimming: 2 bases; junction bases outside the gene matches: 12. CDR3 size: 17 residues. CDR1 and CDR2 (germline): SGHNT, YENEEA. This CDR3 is CASSSSGTSFSQETQYF. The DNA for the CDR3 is TGTGCCAGCAGCTCCTCCGGGACTAGTTTTAGTCAAGAGACCCAGTACTTC.

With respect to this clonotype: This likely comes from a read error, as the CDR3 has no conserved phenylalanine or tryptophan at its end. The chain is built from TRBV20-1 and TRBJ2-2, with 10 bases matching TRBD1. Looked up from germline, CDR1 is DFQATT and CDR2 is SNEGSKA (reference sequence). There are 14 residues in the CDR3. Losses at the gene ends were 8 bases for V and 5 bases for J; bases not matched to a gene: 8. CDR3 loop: CSTATGQGTGELFL. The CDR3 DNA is TGCAGTACTGCGACGGGACAGGGGACCGGGGAGCTGTTTCTT.

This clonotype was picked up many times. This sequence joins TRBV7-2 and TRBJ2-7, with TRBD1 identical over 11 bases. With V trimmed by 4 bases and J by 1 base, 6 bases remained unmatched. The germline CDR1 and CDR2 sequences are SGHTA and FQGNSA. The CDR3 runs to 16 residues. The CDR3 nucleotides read TGTGCCAGCAGCTCAGCCGGGACAGGGGGATCCTACGAGCAGTACTTC. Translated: CASSSAGTGGSYEQYF.

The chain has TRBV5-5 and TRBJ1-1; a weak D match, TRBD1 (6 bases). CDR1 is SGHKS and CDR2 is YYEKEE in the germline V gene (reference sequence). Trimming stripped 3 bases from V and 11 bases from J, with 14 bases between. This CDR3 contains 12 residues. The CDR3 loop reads CASSYLQGEAFF. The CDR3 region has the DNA TGTGCCAGCAGCTACTTACAGGGTGAGGCTTTCTTT.

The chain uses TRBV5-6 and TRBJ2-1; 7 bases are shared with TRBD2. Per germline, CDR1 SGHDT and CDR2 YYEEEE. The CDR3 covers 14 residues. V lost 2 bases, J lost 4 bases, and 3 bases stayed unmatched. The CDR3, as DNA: TGTGCCAGCAGCTTCCGGGAGGCGTACAATGAGCAGTTCTTC. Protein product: CASSFREAYNEQFF. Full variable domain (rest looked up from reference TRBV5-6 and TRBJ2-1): DAGVTQSPTHLIKTRGQQVTLRCSPKSGHDTVSWYQQALGQGPQFIFQYYEEEERQRGNFPDRFSGHQFPNYSSELNVNALLLGDSALYLCASSFREAYNEQFFGPGTRLTVL.

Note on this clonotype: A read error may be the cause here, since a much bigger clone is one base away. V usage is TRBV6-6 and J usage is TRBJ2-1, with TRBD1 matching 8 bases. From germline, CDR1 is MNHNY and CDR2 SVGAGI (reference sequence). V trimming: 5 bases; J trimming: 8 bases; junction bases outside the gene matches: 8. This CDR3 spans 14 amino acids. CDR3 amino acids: CASSRDRRYDEQFF. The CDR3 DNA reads TGTGCCAGCAGTAGGGACAGGAGATACGATGAGCAGTTCTTC.

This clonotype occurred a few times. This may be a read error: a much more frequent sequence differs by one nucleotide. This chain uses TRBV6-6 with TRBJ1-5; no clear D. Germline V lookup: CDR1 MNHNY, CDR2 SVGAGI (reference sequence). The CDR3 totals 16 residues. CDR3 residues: CAISEALALSNQPQHF. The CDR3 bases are TGTGCCATCAGTGAAGCATTGGCCCTAAGCAATCAGCCCCAGCATTTT.

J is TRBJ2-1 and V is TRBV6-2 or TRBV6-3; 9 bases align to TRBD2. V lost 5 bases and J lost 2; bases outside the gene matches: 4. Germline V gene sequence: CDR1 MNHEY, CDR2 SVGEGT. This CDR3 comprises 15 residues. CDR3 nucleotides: TGTGCCAGCAGTCACGGGACTAGCCCCTACAATGAGCAGTTCTTC. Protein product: CASSHGTSPYNEQFF.

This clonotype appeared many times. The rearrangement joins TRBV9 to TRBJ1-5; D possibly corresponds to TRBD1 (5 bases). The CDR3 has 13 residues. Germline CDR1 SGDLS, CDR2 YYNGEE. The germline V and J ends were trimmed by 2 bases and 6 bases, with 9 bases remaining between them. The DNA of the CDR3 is TGTGCCAGCAGCGTTGGGACGGGTCAGCCCCAGCATTTT. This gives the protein CASSVGTGQPQHF.

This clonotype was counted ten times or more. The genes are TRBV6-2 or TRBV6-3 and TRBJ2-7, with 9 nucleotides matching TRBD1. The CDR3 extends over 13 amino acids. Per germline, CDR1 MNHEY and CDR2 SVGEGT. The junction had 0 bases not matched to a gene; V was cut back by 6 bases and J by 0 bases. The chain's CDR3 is CASRQGASYEQYF. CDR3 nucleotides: TGTGCCAGCAGACAGGGGGCCTCCTACGAGCAGTACTTC.

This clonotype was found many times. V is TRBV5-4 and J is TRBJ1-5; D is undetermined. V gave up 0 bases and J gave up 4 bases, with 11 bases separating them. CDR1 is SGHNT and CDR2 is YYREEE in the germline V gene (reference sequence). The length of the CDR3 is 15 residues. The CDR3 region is CASSLAGPLNQPQHF. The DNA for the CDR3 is TGTGCCAGCAGCTTGGCCGGACCTTTAAATCAGCCCCAGCATTTT.

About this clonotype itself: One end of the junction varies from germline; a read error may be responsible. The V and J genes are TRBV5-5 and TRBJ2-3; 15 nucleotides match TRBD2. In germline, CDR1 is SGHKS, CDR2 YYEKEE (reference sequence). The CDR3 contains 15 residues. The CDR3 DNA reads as TGCGCCAGCAGCTGGGGACTAGCGGGAGGAGATACGCGGTATTTT. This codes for CASSWGLAGGDTRYF.

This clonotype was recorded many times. Here the CDR3 reads CASSDLRGGLETQYF. The CDR3 DNA reads TGCGCCAGCAGTGATTTGCGGGGGGGCCTAGAGACCCAGTACTTC. This rearrangement joins TRBV10-2 to TRBJ2-5; 9 bases map to TRBD2. Per germline, CDR1 WSHSY and CDR2 SAAADI. V was clipped by 3 bases and J by 4 bases; unmatched bases: 6. This CDR3 has 15 residues.

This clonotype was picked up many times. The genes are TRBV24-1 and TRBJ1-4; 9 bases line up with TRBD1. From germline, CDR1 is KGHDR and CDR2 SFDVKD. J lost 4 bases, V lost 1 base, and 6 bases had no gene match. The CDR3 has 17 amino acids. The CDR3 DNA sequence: TGTGCCACCAGTGATTTTACAGGGGGCGCCGTTAATGAAAAACTGTTTTTT. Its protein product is CATSDFTGGAVNEKLFF.

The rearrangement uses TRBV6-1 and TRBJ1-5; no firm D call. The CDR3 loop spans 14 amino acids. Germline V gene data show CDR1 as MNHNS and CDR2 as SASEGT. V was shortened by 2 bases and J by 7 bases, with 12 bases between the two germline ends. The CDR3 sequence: CASSEKRVGQPQHF. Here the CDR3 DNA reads TGTGCCAGCAGTGAAAAAAGGGTAGGACAGCCCCAGCATTTT.

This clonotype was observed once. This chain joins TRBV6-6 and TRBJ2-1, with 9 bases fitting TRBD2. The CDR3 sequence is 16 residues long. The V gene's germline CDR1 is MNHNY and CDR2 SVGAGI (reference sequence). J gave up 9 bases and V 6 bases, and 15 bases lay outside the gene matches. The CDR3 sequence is CASRLGAGGPMSEQFF. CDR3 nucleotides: TGTGCCAGCAGGCTCGGGGCGGGAGGGCCGATGAGTGAGCAGTTCTTC.

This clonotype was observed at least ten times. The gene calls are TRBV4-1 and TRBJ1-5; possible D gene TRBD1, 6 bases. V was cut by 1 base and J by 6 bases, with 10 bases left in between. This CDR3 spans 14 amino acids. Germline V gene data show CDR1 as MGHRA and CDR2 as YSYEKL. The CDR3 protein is CASSQGRGGQPQHF. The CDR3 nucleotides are TGCGCCAGCAGCCAAGGCAGGGGTGGTCAGCCCCAGCATTTT.

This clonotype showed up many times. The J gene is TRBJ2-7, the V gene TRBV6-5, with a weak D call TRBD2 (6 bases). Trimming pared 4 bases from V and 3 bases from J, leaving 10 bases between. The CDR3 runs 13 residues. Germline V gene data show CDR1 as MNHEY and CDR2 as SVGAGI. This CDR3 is CASSSTGVYEQYF. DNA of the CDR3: TGTGCCAGCAGTTCGACGGGAGTCTACGAGCAGTACTTC.

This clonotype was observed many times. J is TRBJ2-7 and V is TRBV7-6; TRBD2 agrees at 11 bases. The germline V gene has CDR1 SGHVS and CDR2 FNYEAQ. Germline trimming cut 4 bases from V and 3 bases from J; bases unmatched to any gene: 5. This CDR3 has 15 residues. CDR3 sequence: CASSSRLAGNYEQYF. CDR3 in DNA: TGTGCCAGCAGCTCGCGACTAGCGGGAAACTACGAGCAGTACTTC.